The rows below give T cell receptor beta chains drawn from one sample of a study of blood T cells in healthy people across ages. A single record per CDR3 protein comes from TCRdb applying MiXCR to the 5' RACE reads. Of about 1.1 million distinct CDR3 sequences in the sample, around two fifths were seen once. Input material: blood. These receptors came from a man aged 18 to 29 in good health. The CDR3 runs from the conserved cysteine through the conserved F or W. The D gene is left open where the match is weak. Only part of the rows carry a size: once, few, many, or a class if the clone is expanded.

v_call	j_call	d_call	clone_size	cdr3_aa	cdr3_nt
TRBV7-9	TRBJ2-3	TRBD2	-	CASGSFSVAGEVADTQYF	TGTGCCAGCGGCTCGTTTTCCGTAGCGGGGGAGGTCGCAGATACGCAGTATTTT
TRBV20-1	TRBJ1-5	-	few	CSASIGRVVQPQHF	TGCAGTGCTAGTATAGGAAGGGTCGTGCAGCCCCAGCATTTT
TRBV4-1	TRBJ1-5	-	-	CASSQDLWGRDQPQHF	TGCGCCAGCAGCCAAGATCTATGGGGCAGAGATCAGCCCCAGCATTTT
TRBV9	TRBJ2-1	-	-	CASSVDLGGLYNERFF	TGTGCCAGCAGCGTAGATCTAGGGGGGCTATACAATGAGCGGTTCTTC
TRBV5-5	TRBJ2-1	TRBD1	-	CASSSFLGRTGNEQFF	TGTGCCAGCAGCTCCTTCTTGGGGAGGACAGGGAATGAGCAGTTCTTC
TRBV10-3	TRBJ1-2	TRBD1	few	CAISAGPTGGGYTF	TGTGCCATCAGTGCCGGACCGACAGGGGGCGGCTACACCTTC
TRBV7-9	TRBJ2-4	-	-	CASSYRSDPIAKNIQYF	TGTGCCAGCAGCTACCGGAGTGACCCCATAGCCAAAAACATTCAGTACTTC
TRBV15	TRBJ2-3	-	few	CATSRDRRDTDTQYF	TGTGCCACCAGCAGAGATCGGCGCGACACAGATACGCAGTATTTT
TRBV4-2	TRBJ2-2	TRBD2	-	CASSQDLAGGLINTNTGELFF	TGTGCCAGCAGCCAAGACCTAGCGGGGGGCCTTATAAATACGAACACCGGGGAGCTGTTTTTT
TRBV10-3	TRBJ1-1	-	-	CAIGSDSEAFF	TGTGCCATCGGGTCTGACAGTGAAGCTTTCTTT
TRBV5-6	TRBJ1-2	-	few	CASSLAVGGYTF	TGTGCCAGCAGCCTCGCAGTGGGTGGCTACACCTTC
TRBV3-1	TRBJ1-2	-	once	CASSQDTTDYGYTF	TGTGCCAGCAGCCAAGATACGACGGACTATGGCTACACCTTC
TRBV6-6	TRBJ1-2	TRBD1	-	CASSYITGGDYGYTF	TGTGCCAGCAGTTATATCACAGGGGGAGACTATGGCTACACCTTC
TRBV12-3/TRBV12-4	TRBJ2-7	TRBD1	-	CASSQNPGQGAGEQYF	TGTGCCAGCAGTCAAAATCCGGGACAGGGGGCTGGCGAGCAGTACTTC
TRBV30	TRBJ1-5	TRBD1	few	CAWRNRDSSNQPQHF	TGTGCCTGGAGGAACCGGGACAGTAGCAATCAGCCCCAGCATTTT
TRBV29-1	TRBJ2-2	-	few	CSARRPTGELFF	TGCAGCGCCCGGCGACCCACCGGGGAGCTGTTTTTT
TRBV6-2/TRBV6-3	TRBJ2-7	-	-	CASGSASDYNEQYF	TGTGCCAGCGGATCGGCGAGTGATTACAATGAGCAGTACTTC
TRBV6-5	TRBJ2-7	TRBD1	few	CASSYSPGQNYEQYF	TGTGCCAGCAGTTACTCCCCGGGACAGAATTACGAGCAGTACTTC
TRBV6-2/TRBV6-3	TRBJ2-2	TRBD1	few	CASSSDRDFTGELFF	TGTGCCAGCAGTTCAGACAGGGATTTCACCGGGGAGCTGTTTTTT
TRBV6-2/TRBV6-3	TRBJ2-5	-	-	CASSAGRAETQYF	TGTGCCAGCAGCGCGGGCAGGGCAGAGACCCAGTACTTC
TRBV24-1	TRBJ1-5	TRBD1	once	CATSGGQANQPQHF	TGTGCCACCAGCGGAGGACAGGCAAATCAGCCCCAGCATTTT
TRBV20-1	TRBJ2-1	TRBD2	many	CSARGTSGAYNEQFF	TGCAGTGCTAGAGGGACTAGCGGGGCCTACAATGAGCAGTTCTTC
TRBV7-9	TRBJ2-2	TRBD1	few	CASSLTGTANTGELFF	TGTGCCAGCAGCTTAACTGGGACAGCCAACACCGGGGAGCTGTTTTTT